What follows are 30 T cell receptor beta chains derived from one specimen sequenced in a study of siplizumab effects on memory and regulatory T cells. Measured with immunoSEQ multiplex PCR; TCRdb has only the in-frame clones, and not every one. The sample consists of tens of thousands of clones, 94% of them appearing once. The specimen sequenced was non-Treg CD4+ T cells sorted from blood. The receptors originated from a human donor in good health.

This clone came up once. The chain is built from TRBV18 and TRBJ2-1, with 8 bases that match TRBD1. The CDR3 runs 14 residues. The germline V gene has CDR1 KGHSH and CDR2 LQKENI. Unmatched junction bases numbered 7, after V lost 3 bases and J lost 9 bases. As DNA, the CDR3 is TGTGCCAGCTCACCGGGACAGGATTACGGTGAGCAGTTCTTC. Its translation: CASSPGQDYGEQFF. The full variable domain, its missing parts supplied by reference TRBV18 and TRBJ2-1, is NAGVMQNPRHLVRRRGQEARLRCSPMKGHSHVYWYRQLPEEGLKFMVYLQKENIIDESGMPKERFSAEFPKEGPSILRIQQVVRGDSAAYFCASSPGQDYGEQFFGPGTRLTVL.

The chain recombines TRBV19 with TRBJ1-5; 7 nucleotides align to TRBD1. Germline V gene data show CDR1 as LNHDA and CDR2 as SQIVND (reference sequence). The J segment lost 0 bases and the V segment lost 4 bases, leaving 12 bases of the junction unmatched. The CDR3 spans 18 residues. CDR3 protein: CASSTTGAGYNSNQPQHF. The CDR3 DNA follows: TGTGCCAGTAGTACCACAGGGGCCGGGTATAATAGCAATCAGCCCCAGCATTTT.

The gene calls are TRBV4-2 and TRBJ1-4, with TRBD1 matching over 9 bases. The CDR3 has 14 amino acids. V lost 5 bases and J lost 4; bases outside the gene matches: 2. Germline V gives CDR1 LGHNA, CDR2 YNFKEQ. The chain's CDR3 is CASSSDRGNEKLFF. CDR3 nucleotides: TGTGCCAGCAGCTCGGACAGGGGTAATGAAAAACTGTTTTTT.

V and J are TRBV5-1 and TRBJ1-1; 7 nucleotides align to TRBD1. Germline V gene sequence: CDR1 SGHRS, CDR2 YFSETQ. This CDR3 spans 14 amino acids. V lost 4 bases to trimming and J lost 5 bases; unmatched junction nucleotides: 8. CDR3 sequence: CASSPDSTGTEAFF. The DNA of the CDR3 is TGCGCCAGCAGCCCCGACTCGACAGGGACTGAAGCTTTCTTT.

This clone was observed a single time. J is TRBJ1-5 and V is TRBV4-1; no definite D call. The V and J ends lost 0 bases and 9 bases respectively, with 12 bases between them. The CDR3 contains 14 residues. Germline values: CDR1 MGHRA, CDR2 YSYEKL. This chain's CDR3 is CASSQDSSRTPQHF. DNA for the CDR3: TGCGCCAGCAGCCAAGATAGTAGCCGTACGCCCCAGCATTTT.

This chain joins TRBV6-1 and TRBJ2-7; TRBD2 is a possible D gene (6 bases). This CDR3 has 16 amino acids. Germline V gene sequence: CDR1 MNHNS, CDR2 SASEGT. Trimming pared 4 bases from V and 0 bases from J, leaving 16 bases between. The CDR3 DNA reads TGTGCCAGCAGTGCCCCTCCTAGCGCCGACTCCTACGAGCAGTACTTC. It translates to CASSAPPSADSYEQYF.

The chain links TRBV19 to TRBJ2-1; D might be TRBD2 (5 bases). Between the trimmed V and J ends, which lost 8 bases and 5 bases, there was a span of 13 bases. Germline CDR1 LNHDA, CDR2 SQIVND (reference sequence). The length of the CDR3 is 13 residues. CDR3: CASLGSWDNEQFF. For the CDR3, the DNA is TGTGCCAGTTTGGGGAGCTGGGACAATGAGCAGTTCTTC.

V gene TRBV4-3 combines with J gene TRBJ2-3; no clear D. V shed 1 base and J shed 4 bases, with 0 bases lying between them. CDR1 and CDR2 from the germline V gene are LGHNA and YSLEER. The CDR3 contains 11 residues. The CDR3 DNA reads TGCGCCAGCAGCCAAGCAGATACGCAGTATTTT. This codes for CASSQADTQYF.

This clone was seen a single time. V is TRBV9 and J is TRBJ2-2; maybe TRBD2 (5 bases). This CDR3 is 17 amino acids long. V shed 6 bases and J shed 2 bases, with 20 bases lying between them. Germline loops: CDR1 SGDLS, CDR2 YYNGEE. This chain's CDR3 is CASTARGGRPNTGELFF. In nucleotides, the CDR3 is TGTGCCAGCACCGCCAGAGGAGGCCGACCAAACACCGGGGAGCTGTTTTTT.

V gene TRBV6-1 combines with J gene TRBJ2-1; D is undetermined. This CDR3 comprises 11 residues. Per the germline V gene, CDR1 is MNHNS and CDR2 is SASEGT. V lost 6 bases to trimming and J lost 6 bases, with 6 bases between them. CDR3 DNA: TGTGCCAGCAGCCCACTCAATGAGCAGTTCTTC. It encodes CASSPLNEQFF.

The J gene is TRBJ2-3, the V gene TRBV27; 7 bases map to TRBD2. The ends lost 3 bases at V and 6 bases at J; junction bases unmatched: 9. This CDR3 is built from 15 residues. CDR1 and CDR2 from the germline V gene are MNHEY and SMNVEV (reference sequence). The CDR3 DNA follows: TGTGCCAGCAGTTTGGGAGCGGGGTTTGGGGATACGCAGTATTTT. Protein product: CASSLGAGFGDTQYF.

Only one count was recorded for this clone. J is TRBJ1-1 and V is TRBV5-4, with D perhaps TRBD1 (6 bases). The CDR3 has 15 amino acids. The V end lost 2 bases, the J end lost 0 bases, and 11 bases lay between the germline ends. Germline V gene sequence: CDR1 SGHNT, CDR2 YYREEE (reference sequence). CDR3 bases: TGTGCCAGCAGCTTAGGGGGGCCGATGAACACTGAAGCTTTCTTT. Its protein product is CASSLGGPMNTEAFF.

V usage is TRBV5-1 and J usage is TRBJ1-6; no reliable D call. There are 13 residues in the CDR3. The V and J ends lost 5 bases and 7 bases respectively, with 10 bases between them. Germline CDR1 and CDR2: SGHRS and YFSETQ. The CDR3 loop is CASREDPNSPLHF. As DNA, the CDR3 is TGCGCCAGCAGGGAGGACCCGAATTCACCCCTCCACTTT. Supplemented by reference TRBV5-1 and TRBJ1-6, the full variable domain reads KAGVTQTPRYLIKTRGQQVTLSCSPISGHRSVSWYQQTPGQGLQFLFEYFSETQRNKGNFPGRFSGRQFSNSRSEMNVSTLELGDSALYLCASREDPNSPLHFGNGTRLTVT.

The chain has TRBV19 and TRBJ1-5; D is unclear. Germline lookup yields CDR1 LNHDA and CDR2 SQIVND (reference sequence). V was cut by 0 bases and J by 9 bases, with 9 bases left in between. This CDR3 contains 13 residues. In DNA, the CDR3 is TGTGCCAGTAGTATAGACAGCGCAGGGCCCCAGCATTTT. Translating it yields CASSIDSAGPQHF.

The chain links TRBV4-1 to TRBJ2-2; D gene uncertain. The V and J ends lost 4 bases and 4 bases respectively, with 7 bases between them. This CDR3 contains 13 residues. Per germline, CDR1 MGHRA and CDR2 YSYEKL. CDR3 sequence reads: CASSPLGTGELFF. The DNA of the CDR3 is TGCGCCAGCAGCCCTCTTGGCACCGGGGAGCTGTTTTTT.

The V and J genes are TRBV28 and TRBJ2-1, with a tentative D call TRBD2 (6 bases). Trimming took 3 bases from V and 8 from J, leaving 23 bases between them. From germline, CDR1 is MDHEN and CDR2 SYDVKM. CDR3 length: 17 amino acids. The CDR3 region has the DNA TGTGCCAGCAGTTTCCAGTCTACCGGGACTCTCTTTTATGAGCAGTTCTTC. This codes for CASSFQSTGTLFYEQFF. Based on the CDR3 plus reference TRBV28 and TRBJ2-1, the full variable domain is DVKVTQSSRYLVKRTGEKVFLECVQDMDHENMFWYRQDPGLGLRLIYFSYDVKMKEKGDIPEGYSVSREKKERFSLILESASTNQTSMYLCASSFQSTGTLFYEQFFGPGTRLTVL.

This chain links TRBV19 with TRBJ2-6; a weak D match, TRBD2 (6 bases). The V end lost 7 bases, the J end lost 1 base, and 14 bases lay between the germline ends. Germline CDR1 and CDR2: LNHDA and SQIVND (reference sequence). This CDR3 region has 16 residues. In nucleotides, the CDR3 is TGTGCCAGTACCCTCAGGGCGGGGTCTGGGGCCAACGTCCTGACTTTC. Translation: CASTLRAGSGANVLTF.

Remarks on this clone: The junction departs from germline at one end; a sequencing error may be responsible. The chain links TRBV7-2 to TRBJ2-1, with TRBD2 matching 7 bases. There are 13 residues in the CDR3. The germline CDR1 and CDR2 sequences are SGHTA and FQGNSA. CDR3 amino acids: CASSLEVKRGTIF. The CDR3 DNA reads TGTGCCAGCAGCTTAGAGGTTAAGCGGGGCACTATCTTC. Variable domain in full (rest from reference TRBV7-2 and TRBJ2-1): GAGVSQSPSNKVTEKGKDVELRCDPISGHTALYWYRQSLGQGLEFLIYFQGNSAPDKSGLPSDRFSAERTGGSVSTLTIQRTQQEDSAVYLCASSLEVKRGTIFGPGTRLTVL.

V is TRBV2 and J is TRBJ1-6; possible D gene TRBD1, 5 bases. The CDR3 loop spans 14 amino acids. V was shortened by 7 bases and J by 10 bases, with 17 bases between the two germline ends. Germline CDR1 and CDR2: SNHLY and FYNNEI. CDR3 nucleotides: TGTGCCAGCAAGTTACAGGCGATGTACTCACCCCTCCACTTT. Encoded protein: CASKLQAMYSPLHF.

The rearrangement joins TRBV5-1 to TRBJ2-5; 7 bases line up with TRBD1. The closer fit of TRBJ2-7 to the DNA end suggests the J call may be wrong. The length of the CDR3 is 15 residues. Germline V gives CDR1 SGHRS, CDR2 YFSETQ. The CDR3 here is CASSPGQTLSYEQYF. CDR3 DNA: TGCGCCAGCAGCCCGGGACAGACCCTCTCCTACGAGCAGTACTTC.

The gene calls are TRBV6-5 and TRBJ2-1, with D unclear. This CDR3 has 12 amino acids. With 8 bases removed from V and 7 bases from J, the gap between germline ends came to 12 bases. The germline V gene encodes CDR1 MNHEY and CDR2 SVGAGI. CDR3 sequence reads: CASRTSVNEQFF. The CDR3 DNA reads TGTGCCAGCCGTACCTCGGTAAATGAGCAGTTCTTC.

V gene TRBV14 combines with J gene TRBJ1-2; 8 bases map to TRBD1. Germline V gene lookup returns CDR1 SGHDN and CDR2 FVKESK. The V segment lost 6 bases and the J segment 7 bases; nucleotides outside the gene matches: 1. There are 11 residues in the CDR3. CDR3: CASRDRGGYTF. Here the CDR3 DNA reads TGTGCCAGCAGAGACAGGGGTGGCTACACCTTC.

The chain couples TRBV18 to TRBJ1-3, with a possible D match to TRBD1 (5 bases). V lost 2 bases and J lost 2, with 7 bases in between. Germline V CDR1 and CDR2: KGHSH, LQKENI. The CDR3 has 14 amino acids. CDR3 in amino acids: CASSPGGTGNTIYF. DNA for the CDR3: TGTGCCAGCTCACCAGGGGGTACTGGAAACACCATATATTTT.

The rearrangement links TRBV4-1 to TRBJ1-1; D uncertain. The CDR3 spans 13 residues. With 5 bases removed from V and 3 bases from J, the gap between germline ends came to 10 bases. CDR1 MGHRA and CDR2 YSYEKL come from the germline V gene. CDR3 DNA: TGCGCCAGCAGCACGGAGTTGGACACTGAAGCTTTCTTT. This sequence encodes CASSTELDTEAFF.

CDR3 DNA sequence: TGCAGCGTTGAAACCTTGGGACAGGGGCGAGGCGAGCAGTACTTC. Residues: CSVETLGQGRGEQYF. This chain links TRBV29-1 with TRBJ2-7; 10 bases map to TRBD1. Germline V gene lookup returns CDR1 SQVTM and CDR2 ANQGSEA. The V gene end was trimmed by 2 bases and the J gene end by 6 bases; junction bases not matched to a gene: 10. The CDR3 loop spans 15 amino acids.

Written as DNA, the CDR3 is TGTGCCAGCAGACGGGACACCCAAGAGACCCAGTACTTC. It encodes CASRRDTQETQYF. The J gene is TRBJ2-5, the V gene TRBV2, with D perhaps TRBD1 (6 bases). This CDR3 region has 13 residues. The V gene's germline CDR1 is SNHLY and CDR2 FYNNEI. V was clipped by 6 bases and J by 1 base, with 9 bases between them.

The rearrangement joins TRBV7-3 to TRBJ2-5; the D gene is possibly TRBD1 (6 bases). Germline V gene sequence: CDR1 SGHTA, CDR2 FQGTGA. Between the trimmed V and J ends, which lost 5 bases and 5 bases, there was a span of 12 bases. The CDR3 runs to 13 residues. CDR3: CASSQGTMETQYF. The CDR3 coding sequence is TGTGCCAGCAGCCAAGGGACAATGGAGACCCAGTACTTC.

The CDR3 loop is CASSLYAVNEKLFF. The CDR3 DNA follows: TGTGCCAGCAGCTTATACGCGGTTAATGAAAAACTGTTTTTT. The chain couples TRBV11-2 to TRBJ1-4, with D uncertain. V was trimmed by 2 bases and J by 4 bases, leaving 8 bases between them. Germline CDR1 is SGHAT and CDR2 is FQNNGV. The CDR3 runs 14 residues.

DNA of the CDR3: TGTGCCAGCAGTCAGGGGACTAGCGGGAGGGCCGATTCACAGTTCTTC. Protein: CASSQGTSGRADSQFF. J is TRBJ2-1 and V is TRBV5-8; 16 bases are a match to TRBD2. This CDR3 has 16 amino acids. The germline V gene has CDR1 SGHTS and CDR2 YDEGEE. The trim removed 5 bases at V and 13 bases at J, leaving 12 bases unmatched.

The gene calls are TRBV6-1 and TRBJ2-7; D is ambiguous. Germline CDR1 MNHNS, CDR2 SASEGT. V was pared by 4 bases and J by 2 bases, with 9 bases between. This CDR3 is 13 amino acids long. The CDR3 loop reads CASSVSQAYEQYF. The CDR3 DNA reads TGTGCCAGCAGTGTTTCGCAGGCCTACGAGCAGTACTTC.